The sequence of this TCR beta chain was determined in a study of T cell responses to AZD1222 COVID-19 vaccine. Only in-frame clones appear in the TCRdb table, and some are missing; sequencing was by immunoSEQ multiplex PCR. The table lists 120,000 or so clones, about 89% of them singletons, with 8.5% to 12% in the top ten. The germline V and J ends were trimmed by 1 base and 1 base, with 7 bases remaining between them. This CDR3 comprises 14 residues. Germline V gene data show CDR1 as MNHEY and CDR2 as SMNVEV (reference sequence). The J gene is TRBJ1-1, the V gene TRBV27; D call uncertain. The source is an adult in good health. The specimen comprised peripheral blood, sampled on day 0 of AZD1222 vaccination. CDR3 nucleotide sequence: TGTGCCAGCAGTTTATATCTCGGGAACACTGAAGCTTTCTTT. Protein product: CASSLYLGNTEAFF.